Each of the 17 T cell receptor beta chains below was sequenced from the same sample in a study of cytomegalovirus exposure and HLA in healthy donors. The PCR ran on 60 Vbeta and 13 Jbeta primers. The protocol was immunoSEQ multiplex PCR, while the TCRdb copy is restricted to in-frame clones and leaves out a portion. The sample lists roughly 190,000 clones; 60% to 80% were seen once. The sample comprised PBMCs. All receptors come from a man aged 35 to 55 in good health and CMV-seronegative.

The chain links TRBV28 to TRBJ2-7, with 8 bases aligning to TRBD1. CDR1 and CDR2 from the germline V gene are MDHEN and SYDVKM. Unmatched junction bases numbered 7, after V lost 6 bases and J lost 0 bases. The CDR3 is 15 amino acids. DNA for the CDR3: TGTGCCAGCAGCCCTAGGGACAGGTACTCCTACGAGCAGTACTTC. Translated: CASSPRDRYSYEQYF.

This clone was seen once. This chain uses TRBV11-1 with TRBJ2-5; tentative D call: TRBD1 (6 bases). The V gene lost 6 bases and the J gene lost 5 bases, with 19 bases spanning the gap. Germline V gene lookup returns CDR1 SGHAT and CDR2 FQDESV (reference sequence). This CDR3 is built from 15 residues. In DNA form, the CDR3 reads TGTGCCAGCAGAGGGCCAGGGGCCCCCCCGGAGACCCAGTACTTC. Its translation is CASRGPGAPPETQYF.

The V and J genes are TRBV10-3 and TRBJ2-7; 8 bases agree with TRBD2. This CDR3 comprises 13 residues. The V segment lost 10 bases and the J segment 7 bases; nucleotides outside the gene matches: 12. Germline lookup yields CDR1 ENHRY and CDR2 SYGVKD. In DNA form, the CDR3 reads TGTGCCAGCCTAGCGGGCCAGACGAGAGAGCAGTACTTC. Translation gives CASLAGQTREQYF.

The chain links TRBV7-2 to TRBJ2-5; D is unresolved. The CDR3 has 12 residues. Trimming pared 5 bases from V and 4 bases from J, leaving 8 bases between. The germline V gene has CDR1 SGHTA and CDR2 FQGNSA. CDR3 protein: CASSPTGETQYF. In DNA form, the CDR3 reads TGTGCCAGCAGCCCTACGGGAGAGACCCAGTACTTC.

V usage is TRBV10-3 and J usage is TRBJ1-5, with D uncertain. CDR3 length: 14 residues. Between the trimmed V and J ends, which lost 3 bases and 5 bases, there was a span of 11 bases. CDR1 and CDR2 (germline): ENHRY, SYGVKD. DNA of the CDR3: TGTGCCATCAGTGACCGGCGGGCGGATCAGCCCCAGCATTTT. The encoded protein is CAISDRRADQPQHF.

Note on this clone: An end of the junction does not agree with germline; a read error may underlie this. Other DNA sequences within the sample encode an identical CDR3. J is TRBJ2-2 and V is TRBV7-7; D may be TRBD2 (7 bases). The CDR3 has 19 residues. CDR1 is SSHAT, CDR2 FNYEAQ, per germline (reference sequence). CDR3 amino acids: CASSLVQGPTSPLTGELFF. CDR3 nucleotides: TGTGCTAGCAGCTTAGTTCAGGGGCCGACTAGCCCTCTCACCGGGGAGCTGTTTTTT. The complete variable domain, with remaining parts taken from reference TRBV7-7 and TRBJ2-2, reads GAGVSQSPRYKVTKRGQDVTLRCDPISSHATLYWYQQALGQGPEFLTYFNYEAQPDKSGLPSDRFSAERPEGSISTLTIQRTEQRDSAMYRCASSLVQGPTSPLTGELFFGEGSRLTVL.

The chain is built from TRBV11-2 and TRBJ2-3; D possibly corresponds to TRBD2 (5 bases). V was cut by 6 bases and J by 6 bases, with 10 bases left in between. CDR1 is SGHAT, CDR2 FQNNGV, per germline. The CDR3 contains 12 residues. The CDR3 loop reads CASSGGLDTQYF. The DNA of the CDR3 is TGTGCCAGCAGTGGCGGGCTGGATACGCAGTATTTT.

The DNA for the CDR3 is TGCGCCAGCAGCTTGGCACAGGGTATAGCCTACGAGCAGTACTTC. This gives the protein CASSLAQGIAYEQYF. The rearrangement uses TRBV5-1 and TRBJ2-7; perhaps TRBD1 as D (6 bases). The CDR3 totals 15 residues. V gave up 0 bases and J gave up 2 bases, with 12 bases separating them. Germline lookup yields CDR1 SGHRS and CDR2 YFSETQ.

The rearrangement uses TRBV10-3 and TRBJ2-2, with 13 nucleotides matching TRBD2. The CDR3 is 15 residues long. Unmatched junction bases numbered 3, after V lost 5 bases and J lost 6 bases. Germline CDR1 is ENHRY and CDR2 is SYGVKD. The CDR3 nucleotides read TGTGCCATCAGTATCGGACTAGCGGGAGCCGGGGAGCTGTTTTTT. Residues: CAISIGLAGAGELFF.

This clone has just a few counts. The chain combines TRBV5-8 with TRBJ1-2; no definite D call. Germline CDR1 SGHTS, CDR2 YDEGEE. The CDR3 is 12 amino acids. V shed 0 bases and J shed 5 bases, with 5 bases lying between them. CDR3: CASSLGQYGYTF. The CDR3 nucleotides read TGTGCCAGCAGCTTGGGCCAGTATGGCTACACCTTC.

The V and J genes are TRBV19 and TRBJ2-1; 12 bases line up with TRBD2. This CDR3 region has 14 residues. Germline-derived CDR1 and CDR2 are LNHDA and SQIVND (reference sequence). V gave up 10 bases and J gave up 7 bases; unmatched junction bases: 8. The DNA for the CDR3 is TGTGCCACCGACCTAGCGGGAGGGCCGAATGAGCAGTTCTTC. Translating gives CATDLAGGPNEQFF.

V usage is TRBV5-1 and J usage is TRBJ2-1; 16 nucleotides align to TRBD2. The CDR3 has 17 residues. V dropped 4 bases and J dropped 4; count of bases not matched to a gene: 5. Germline V gene sequence: CDR1 SGHRS, CDR2 YFSETQ. The CDR3 DNA is TGCGCCAGCAGCGGGGGACTAGCGGGGGGGCAATACAATGAGCAGTTCTTC. This encodes CASSGGLAGGQYNEQFF.

The sample holds a few counts of this clone. The chain's CDR3 is CASSEGTVVYNSPLHF. CDR3 bases: TGTGCCAGCAGTGAAGGGACAGTCGTCTATAATTCACCCCTCCACTTT. V and J are TRBV2 and TRBJ1-6; possible D gene TRBD1, 6 bases. V lost 1 base, J lost 3 bases, and 10 bases lay in between. In germline, CDR1 is SNHLY, CDR2 FYNNEI. The CDR3 sequence is 16 residues long.

The chain employs TRBV27 and TRBJ2-7, with D perhaps matching TRBD2 (5 bases). The V gene lost 8 bases and the J gene lost 4 bases, with 15 bases spanning the gap. Germline CDR1 is MNHEY and CDR2 is SMNVEV (reference sequence). The CDR3 totals 13 residues. The CDR3 sequence is CASRAHTGYEQYF. In DNA, the CDR3 is TGTGCCAGCCGCGCACACACGGGGTACGAGCAGTACTTC.

V usage is TRBV10-3 and J usage is TRBJ2-7; D ambiguous. The germline CDR1 and CDR2 sequences are ENHRY and SYGVKD. The CDR3 consists of 11 residues. The V and J ends lost 4 bases and 5 bases respectively, with 6 bases between them. CDR3 loop: CAISVVDEQYF. CDR3 nucleotide sequence: TGTGCCATCAGTGTTGTAGACGAGCAGTACTTC.

The chain couples TRBV4-1 to TRBJ1-1; no reliable D call. CDR3 length equals 13 residues. The germline CDR1 and CDR2 sequences are MGHRA and YSYEKL. Deletions cut 6 bases from V and 3 bases from J, with 11 bases between. The CDR3 DNA sequence: TGCGCCAGCAGACGGGAGTCTTACACTGAAGCTTTCTTT. This translates into CASRRESYTEAFF.

The V gene is TRBV6-5, the J gene TRBJ2-5; TRBD2 might be the D (6 bases). Per germline, CDR1 MNHEY and CDR2 SVGAGI. CDR3 length: 14 residues. V was trimmed by 0 bases and J by 5 bases, leaving 10 bases between them. The CDR3 sequence is CASSYSSGGETQYF. CDR3 DNA sequence: TGTGCCAGCAGTTACTCATCCGGAGGGGAGACCCAGTACTTC.